These 10 T cell receptor beta chains were sequenced from one sample in a study of metastatic and nonmetastatic thyroid tumors. Every patient underwent thyroid surgery untreated. TCRdb re-clonotyped the PCR reads through MiXCR. The table lists 39,000 or so clones, around 47% of them singletons, with around a quarter in the top ten. Sequenced sample: tumor tissue. These receptor sequences come from a male donor with papillary thyroid cancer or a benign thyroid nodule (not recorded which). Some clones in this sample may be carry-over from other donors' samples.

The chain employs TRBV18 and TRBJ1-1; maybe TRBD1 (5 bases). The CDR3 extends over 16 amino acids. Trimming took off 4 bases at V and 2 bases at J, with 17 bases between the two ends. Germline CDR1 and CDR2: KGHSH and LQKENI. CDR3 sequence: CASSQWGTTINTEAFF. The CDR3, as DNA: TGTGCCAGCTCACAGTGGGGCACAACCATTAACACTGAAGCTTTCTTT.

The rearrangement uses TRBV20-1 and TRBJ2-3; possible D gene TRBD2, 6 bases. This CDR3 spans 15 amino acids. Germline V lookup: CDR1 DFQATT, CDR2 SNEGSKA (reference sequence). Trimming removed 0 bases at V and 0 bases at J, with 10 bases between. CDR3 in amino acids: CSARDGRTSTDTQYF. CDR3 DNA: TGCAGTGCTAGAGACGGGAGAACTAGCACAGATACGCAGTATTTT.

This sequence joins TRBV7-2 and TRBJ2-7; 10 bases align to TRBD2. Germline CDR1 is SGHTA and CDR2 is FQGNSA. The ends lost 0 bases at V and 2 bases at J; junction bases unmatched: 4. There are 16 residues in the CDR3. The CDR3 loop reads CASSLASSGRAYEQYF. CDR3 in DNA: TGTGCCAGCAGCTTAGCCTCTAGCGGGAGAGCCTACGAGCAGTACTTC.

The V and J genes are TRBV19 and TRBJ2-7, with 7 bases aligning to TRBD1. This CDR3 comprises 17 residues. From germline, CDR1 is LNHDA and CDR2 SQIVND (reference sequence). V gave up 4 bases and J gave up 3 bases; unmatched junction bases: 15. CDR3 residues: CASSTQTGFGRDYEQYF. In nucleotides, the CDR3 is TGTGCCAGTAGTACCCAGACAGGGTTTGGGAGAGACTACGAGCAGTACTTC.

Turning to this clone: Other nucleotide sequences from this sample produce the same CDR3. The chain uses TRBV4-2 and TRBJ2-2, with D possibly TRBD2 on 5 matching bases. V lost 1 base and J 5 bases, leaving 5 bases between the germline ends. The CDR3 is 13 amino acids. The germline gives CDR1 LGHNA, CDR2 YNFKEQ. Here the CDR3 reads CASSQGETGELFF. The CDR3 DNA follows: TGTGCCAGCAGCCAAGGGGAGACCGGGGAGCTGTTTTTT.

There are a few counts of this clone. The J gene is TRBJ1-1, the V gene TRBV2, with TRBD1 matching over 8 bases. The CDR3 sequence is 14 residues long. Trimming cost V 8 bases and J 0 bases; bases outside gene matches: 5. Germline V gene lookup returns CDR1 SNHLY and CDR2 FYNNEI. CDR3 sequence (DNA): TGTGCCAGCTCCACACAGGGGGTGAACACTGAAGCTTTCTTT. Translating gives CASSTQGVNTEAFF.

CDR3 protein: CASSPRSGSLYEQYF. The CDR3 DNA follows: TGCGCCAGCAGCCCGAGGAGCGGGAGTTTATACGAGCAGTACTTC. The J gene is TRBJ2-7, the V gene TRBV4-1, with TRBD2 identical over 8 bases. The CDR3 runs 15 residues. CDR1 and CDR2 (germline): MGHRA, YSYEKL. V was clipped by 4 bases and J by 4 bases; unmatched bases: 9.

This clone was counted a few times. The V and J genes are TRBV12-3 or TRBV12-4 and TRBJ1-3, with 7 bases fitting TRBD1. The J segment lost 0 bases and the V segment lost 3 bases, leaving 8 bases of the junction unmatched. CDR3 length: 17 residues. CDR3 in DNA: TGTGCCAGCAGTTTCCTTACAGGGGTCCGCTCTGGAAACACCATATATTTT. It is translated as CASSFLTGVRSGNTIYF.

The chain joins TRBV7-8 to TRBJ1-6; a possible D gene is TRBD1 (5 bases). V dropped 5 bases and J dropped 9 bases, with 17 bases sitting between them. The CDR3 extends over 15 amino acids. The germline gives CDR1 SGHVS, CDR2 FQNEAQ. The chain's CDR3 is CASSPGAAKGSPLHF. For the CDR3, the DNA is TGTGCCAGCAGCCCCGGGGCAGCAAAAGGTTCACCCCTCCACTTT.

The rearrangement joins TRBV4-1 to TRBJ1-6; 9 nucleotides match TRBD1. The ends lost 6 bases at V and 8 bases at J; junction bases unmatched: 11. In germline, CDR1 is MGHRA, CDR2 YSYEKL. The CDR3 totals 16 residues. In nucleotides, the CDR3 is TGCGCCAGCAGGAGGACAGGGGCTAGGAGGGATTCACCCCTCCACTTT. Amino acid sequence: CASRRTGARRDSPLHF.